The T cell receptor beta chain under discussion was sequenced for a study of beta chain features in type 1 diabetes. Every bit of the isolated RNA underwent reverse transcription, so sequencing read expressed TCRB transcripts. The data were produced by immunoSEQ multiplex PCR, yet TCRdb's version contains in-frame clones alone and is incomplete. The table has around 150,000 clones, around 8% seen once; the top ten hold 0.55% to 0.75%. This clone appeared many times. The CDR3 runs to 16 residues. V gave up 1 base and J gave up 2 bases, with 15 bases separating them. The germline CDR1 and CDR2 sequences are PRHDT and FYEKMQ (reference sequence).

This receptor was taken from a man aged 18 to 30 in good health. This rearrangement joins TRBV13 to TRBJ2-7; D is perhaps TRBD1 (6 bases). Sequenced sample: central memory CD4+ T cells from blood. The CDR3 DNA follows: TGTGCCAGCAGCTTAGTCACTCCGGACAGAGCCTACGAGCAGTACTTC. This translates into CASSLVTPDRAYEQYF.